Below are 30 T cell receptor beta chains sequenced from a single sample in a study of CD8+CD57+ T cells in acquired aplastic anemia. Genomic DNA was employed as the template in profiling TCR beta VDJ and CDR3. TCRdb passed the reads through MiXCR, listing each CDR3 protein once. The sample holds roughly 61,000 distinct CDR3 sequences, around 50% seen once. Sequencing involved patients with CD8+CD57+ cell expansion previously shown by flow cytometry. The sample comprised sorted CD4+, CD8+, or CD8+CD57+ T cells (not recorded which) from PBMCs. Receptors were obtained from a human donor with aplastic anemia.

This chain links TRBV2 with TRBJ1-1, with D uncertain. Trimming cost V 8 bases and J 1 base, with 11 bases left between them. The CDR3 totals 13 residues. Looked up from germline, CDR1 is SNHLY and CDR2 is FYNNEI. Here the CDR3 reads CASERESNTEAFF. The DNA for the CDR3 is TGTGCCAGCGAAAGAGAGTCGAACACTGAAGCTTTCTTT.

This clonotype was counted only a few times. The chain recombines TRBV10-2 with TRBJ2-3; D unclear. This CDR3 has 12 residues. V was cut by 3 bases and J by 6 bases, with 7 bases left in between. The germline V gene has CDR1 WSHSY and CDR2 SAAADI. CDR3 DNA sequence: TGCGCCAGCAGTGATATTATTGATACGCAGTATTTT. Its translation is CASSDIIDTQYF.

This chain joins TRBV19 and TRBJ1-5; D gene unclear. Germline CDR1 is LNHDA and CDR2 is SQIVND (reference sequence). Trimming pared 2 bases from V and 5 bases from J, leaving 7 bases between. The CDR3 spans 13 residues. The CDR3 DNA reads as TGTGCCAGTAGTATAACCGGGGATCAGCCCCAGCATTTT. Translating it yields CASSITGDQPQHF.

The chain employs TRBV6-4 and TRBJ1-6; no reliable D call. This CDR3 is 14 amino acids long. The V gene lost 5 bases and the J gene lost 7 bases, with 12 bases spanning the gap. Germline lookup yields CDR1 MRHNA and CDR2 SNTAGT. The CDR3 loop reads CASSLEPGNSPLHF. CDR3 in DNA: TGTGCCAGCAGTCTCGAGCCAGGAAATTCACCCCTCCACTTT.

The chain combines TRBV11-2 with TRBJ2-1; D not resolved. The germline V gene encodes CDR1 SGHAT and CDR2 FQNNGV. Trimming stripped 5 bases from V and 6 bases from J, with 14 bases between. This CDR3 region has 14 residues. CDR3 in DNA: TGTGCCAGCAGCGTTGATTACACTCCCAATGAGCAGTTCTTC. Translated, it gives CASSVDYTPNEQFF.

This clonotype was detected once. The CDR3 spells CASSRLGTAYGYTF. In DNA form, the CDR3 reads TGTGCCAGCAGCCGACTTGGGACAGCCTATGGCTACACCTTC. This rearrangement joins TRBV7-2 to TRBJ1-2; 7 nucleotides agree with TRBD1. This CDR3 is built from 14 residues. CDR1 SGHTA and CDR2 FQGNSA come from the germline V gene. The junction had 7 bases not matched to a gene; V was cut back by 5 bases and J by 4 bases. The full variable domain, with the rest looked up from reference TRBV7-2 and TRBJ1-2, is GAGVSQSPSNKVTEKGKDVELRCDPISGHTALYWYRQSLGQGLEFLIYFQGNSAPDKSGLPSDRFSAERTGGSVSTLTIQRTQQEDSAVYLCASSRLGTAYGYTFGSGTRLTVV.

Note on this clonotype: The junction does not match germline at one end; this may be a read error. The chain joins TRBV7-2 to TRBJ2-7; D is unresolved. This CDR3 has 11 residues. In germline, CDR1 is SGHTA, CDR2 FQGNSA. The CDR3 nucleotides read TGCGCCAGCAGCCAAGCCGACGAGCAGTACTTC. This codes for CASSQADEQYF. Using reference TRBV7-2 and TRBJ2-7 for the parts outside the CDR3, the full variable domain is GAGVSQSPSNKVTEKGKDVELRCDPISGHTALYWYRQSLGQGLEFLIYFQGNSAPDKSGLPSDRFSAERTGGSVSTLTIQRTQQEDSAVYLCASSQADEQYFGPGTRLTVT.

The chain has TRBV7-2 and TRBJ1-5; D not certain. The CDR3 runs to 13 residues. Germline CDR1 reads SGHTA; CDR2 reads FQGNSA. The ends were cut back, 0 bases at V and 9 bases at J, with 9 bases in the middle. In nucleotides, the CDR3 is TGTGCCAGCAGCTTAGCACCCCGGCGGCCCCAGCATTTT. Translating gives CASSLAPRRPQHF.

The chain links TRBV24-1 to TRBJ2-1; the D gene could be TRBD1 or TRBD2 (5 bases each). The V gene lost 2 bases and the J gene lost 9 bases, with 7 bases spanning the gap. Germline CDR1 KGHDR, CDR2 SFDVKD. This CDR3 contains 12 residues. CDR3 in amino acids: CATSDWDVEQFF. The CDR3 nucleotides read TGTGCCACCAGTGATTGGGACGTTGAGCAGTTCTTC.

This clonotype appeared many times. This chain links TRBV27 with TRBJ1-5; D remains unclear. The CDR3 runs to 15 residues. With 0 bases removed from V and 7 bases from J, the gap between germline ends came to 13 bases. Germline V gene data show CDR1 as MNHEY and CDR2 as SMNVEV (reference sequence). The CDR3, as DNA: TGTGCCAGCAGTTTATCGATCGATGACGGGCAGCCCCAGCATTTT. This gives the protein CASSLSIDDGQPQHF.

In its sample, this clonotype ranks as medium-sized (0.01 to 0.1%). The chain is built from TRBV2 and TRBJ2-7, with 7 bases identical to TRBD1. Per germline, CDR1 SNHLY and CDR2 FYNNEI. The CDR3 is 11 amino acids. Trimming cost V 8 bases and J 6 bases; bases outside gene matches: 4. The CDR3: CASLDRVEQYV. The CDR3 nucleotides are TGTGCCAGCCTCGACAGGGTCGAGCAGTACGTC.

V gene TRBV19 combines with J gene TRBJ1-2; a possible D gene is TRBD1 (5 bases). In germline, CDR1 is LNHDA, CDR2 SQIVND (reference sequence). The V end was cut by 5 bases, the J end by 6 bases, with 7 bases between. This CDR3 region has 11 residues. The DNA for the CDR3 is TGTGCCAGTAGTTTCAGGGATGGCTACACCTTC. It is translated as CASSFRDGYTF.

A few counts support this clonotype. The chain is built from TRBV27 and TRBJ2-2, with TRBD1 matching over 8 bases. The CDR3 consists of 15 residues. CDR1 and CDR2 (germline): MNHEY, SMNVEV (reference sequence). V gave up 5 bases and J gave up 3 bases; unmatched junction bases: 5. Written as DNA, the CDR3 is TGTGCCAGCAGTCTTGGACAGGGAGACACCGGGGAGCTGTTTTTT. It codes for CASSLGQGDTGELFF.

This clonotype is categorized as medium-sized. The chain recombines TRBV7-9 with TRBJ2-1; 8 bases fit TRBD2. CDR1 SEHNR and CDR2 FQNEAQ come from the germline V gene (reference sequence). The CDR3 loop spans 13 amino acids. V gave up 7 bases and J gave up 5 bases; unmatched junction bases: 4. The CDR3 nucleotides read TGTGCCAGCACCACTAGCGGAAACAATGAGCAGTTCTTC. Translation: CASTTSGNNEQFF.

CDR3 region: CASGFSGGYGNEQFF. CDR3 coding DNA: TGTGCCAGTGGCTTTTCAGGGGGCTATGGCAATGAGCAGTTCTTC. The V gene is TRBV10-3, the J gene TRBJ2-1; the match to TRBD1 covers 8 bases. The V gene end was trimmed by 10 bases and the J gene end by 6 bases; junction bases not matched to a gene: 14. CDR3 length: 15 residues. Germline CDR1 and CDR2: ENHRY and SYGVKD.

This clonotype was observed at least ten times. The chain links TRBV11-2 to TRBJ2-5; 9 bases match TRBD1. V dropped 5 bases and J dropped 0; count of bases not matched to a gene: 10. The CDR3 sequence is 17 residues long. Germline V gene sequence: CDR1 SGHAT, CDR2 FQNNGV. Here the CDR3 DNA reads TGTGCCAGCAGCCCCGTAGGCGGACAGGGGAACCAAGAGACCCAGTACTTC. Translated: CASSPVGGQGNQETQYF.

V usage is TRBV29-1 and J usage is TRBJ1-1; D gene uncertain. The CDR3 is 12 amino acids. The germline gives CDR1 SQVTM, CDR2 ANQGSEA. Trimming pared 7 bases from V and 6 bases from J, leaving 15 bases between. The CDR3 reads CSADGGMAEAFF. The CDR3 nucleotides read TGCAGCGCGGACGGCGGGATGGCTGAAGCTTTCTTT.

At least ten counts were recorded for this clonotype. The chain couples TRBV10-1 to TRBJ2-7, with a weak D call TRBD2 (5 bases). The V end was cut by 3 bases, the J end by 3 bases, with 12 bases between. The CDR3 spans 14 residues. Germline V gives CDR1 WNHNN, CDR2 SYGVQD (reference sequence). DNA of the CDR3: TGCGCCAGCAGTGATGGCGGGCCGAGCTACGAGCAGTACTTC. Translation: CASSDGGPSYEQYF.

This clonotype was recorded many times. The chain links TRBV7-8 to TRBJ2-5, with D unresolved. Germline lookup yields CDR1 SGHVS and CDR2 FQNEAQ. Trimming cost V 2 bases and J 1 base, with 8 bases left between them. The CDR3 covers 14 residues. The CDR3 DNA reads TGTGCCAGCAGCTTAATACAGATCCAAGAGACCCAGTACTTC. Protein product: CASSLIQIQETQYF.

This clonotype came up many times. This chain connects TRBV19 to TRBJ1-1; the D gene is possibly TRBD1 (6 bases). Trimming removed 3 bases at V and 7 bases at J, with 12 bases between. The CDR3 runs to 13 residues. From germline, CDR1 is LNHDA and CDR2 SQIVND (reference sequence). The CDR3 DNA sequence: TGTGCCAGTAGTATTTGGGGGGCTGGTGAAGCTTTCTTT. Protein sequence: CASSIWGAGEAFF.

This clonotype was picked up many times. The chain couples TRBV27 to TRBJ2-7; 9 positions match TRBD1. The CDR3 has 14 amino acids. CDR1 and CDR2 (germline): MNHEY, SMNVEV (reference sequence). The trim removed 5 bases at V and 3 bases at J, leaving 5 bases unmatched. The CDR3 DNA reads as TGTGCCAGCAGTCCAGGGACAGGGATCTACGAGCAGTACTTC. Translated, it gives CASSPGTGIYEQYF.

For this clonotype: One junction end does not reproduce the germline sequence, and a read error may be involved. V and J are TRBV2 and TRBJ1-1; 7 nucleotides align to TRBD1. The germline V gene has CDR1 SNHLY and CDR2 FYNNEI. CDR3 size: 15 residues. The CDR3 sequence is CARSETGAPRAEAFF. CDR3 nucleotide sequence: TGTGCCCGCAGCGAAACAGGGGCCCCTAGGGCTGAAGCTTTCTTT.

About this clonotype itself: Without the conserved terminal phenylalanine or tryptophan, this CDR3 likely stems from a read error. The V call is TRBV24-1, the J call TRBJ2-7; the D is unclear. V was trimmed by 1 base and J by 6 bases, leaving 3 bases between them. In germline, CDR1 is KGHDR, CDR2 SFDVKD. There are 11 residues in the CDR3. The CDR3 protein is CATSDFSEQYL. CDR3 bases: TGTGCCACCAGTGATTTCTCCGAGCAGTACCTC.

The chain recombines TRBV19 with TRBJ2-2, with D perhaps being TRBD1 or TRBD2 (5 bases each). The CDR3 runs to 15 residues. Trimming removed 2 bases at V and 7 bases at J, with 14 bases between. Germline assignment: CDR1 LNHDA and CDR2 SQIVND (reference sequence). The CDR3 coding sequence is TGTGCCAGTAGTATAAGAGGGGTCAGGAACGGGGAGCTGTTTTTT. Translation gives CASSIRGVRNGELFF.

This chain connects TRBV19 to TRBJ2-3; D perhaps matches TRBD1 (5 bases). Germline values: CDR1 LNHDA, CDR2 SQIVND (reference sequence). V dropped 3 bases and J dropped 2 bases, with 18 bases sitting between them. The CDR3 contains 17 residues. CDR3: CASSIKGAPAITDTQYF. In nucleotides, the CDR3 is TGTGCCAGTAGTATCAAAGGGGCTCCGGCCATCACAGATACGCAGTATTTT.

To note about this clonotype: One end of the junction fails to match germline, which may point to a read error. CDR3 loop: CASGEGQGPNTGAFF. The CDR3 nucleotides read TGTGCCAGCGGTGAGGGACAGGGACCGAACACTGGAGCTTTCTTT. The chain has TRBV2 and TRBJ1-1, with 9 bases fitting TRBD1. This CDR3 region has 15 residues. CDR1 is SNHLY and CDR2 is FYNNEI in the germline V gene.

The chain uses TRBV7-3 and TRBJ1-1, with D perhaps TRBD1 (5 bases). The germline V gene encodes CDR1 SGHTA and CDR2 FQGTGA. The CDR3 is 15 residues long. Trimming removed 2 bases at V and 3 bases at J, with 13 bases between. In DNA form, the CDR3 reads TGTGCCAGCAGCTTACAGGGCAGGGAGGACACTGAAGCTTTCTTT. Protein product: CASSLQGREDTEAFF.

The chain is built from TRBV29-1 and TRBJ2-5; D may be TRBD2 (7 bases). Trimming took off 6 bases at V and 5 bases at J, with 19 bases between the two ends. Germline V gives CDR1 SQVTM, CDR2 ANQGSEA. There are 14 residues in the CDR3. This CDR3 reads CSVGPTGGGETQYF. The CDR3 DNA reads TGCAGCGTAGGGCCCACGGGGGGCGGGGAGACCCAGTACTTC.

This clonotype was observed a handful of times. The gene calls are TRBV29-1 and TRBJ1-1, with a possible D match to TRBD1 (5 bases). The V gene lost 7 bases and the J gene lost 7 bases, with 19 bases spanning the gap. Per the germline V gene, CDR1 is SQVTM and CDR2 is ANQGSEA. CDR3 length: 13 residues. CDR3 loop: CSGELGTGNEAFF. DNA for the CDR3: TGCAGCGGAGAACTAGGGACCGGCAATGAAGCTTTCTTT.

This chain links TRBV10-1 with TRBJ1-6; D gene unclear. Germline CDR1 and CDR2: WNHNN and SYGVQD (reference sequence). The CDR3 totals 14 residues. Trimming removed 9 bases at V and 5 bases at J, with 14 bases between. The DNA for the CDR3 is TGCGCCAGTGGGTCCACAGTCCATAATTCACCCCTCCACTTT. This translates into CASGSTVHNSPLHF.